This T cell receptor beta chain stems from a study of vaccination and CD4 T cells after COVID-19. Overall study: Post-vaccination specimens were collected at a median of around 72 days following dose two (range 14 to 241).

Trimming removed 1 base from V and 5 bases from J, with 18 bases in between. Germline V gives CDR1 LNHDA, CDR2 SQIVND (reference sequence). The CDR3 loop spans 17 amino acids. Sequencing of cultured CD4+ T cell DNA used the Oncomine TCR Beta short-read assay. TCRdb recomputed calls from the PCR reads with MiXCR, one row per CDR3 protein. The sample holds about 20,000 distinct CDR3 sequences, roughly 55% seen once. The table lists this clonotype with a count of one. As yet, its antigen is unknown. Described treatment: roughly 11-day PBMC culture with coronavirus spike peptide pools or control peptides (ViraFEST assay).

The sequence was obtained from a human donor who had recovered from COVID-19. The chain is built from TRBV19 and TRBJ2-1, with D tentatively TRBD2 (6 bases). Material: CD4+ T cells from blood, cultured in vitro. The CDR3 region is CASSIGPGVQINNEQFF. The CDR3 DNA reads TGTGCCAGTAGTATAGGCCCGGGGGTCCAAATCAACAATGAGCAGTTCTTC.